This T cell receptor beta chain was recovered during a study of cytomegalovirus exposure and HLA in healthy donors. Study-level findings and limits: The study labeled 170 or so TCR beta chains cytomegalovirus-associated. Per a prior analysis, the majority of TCR beta V segments were productive roughly 90% or roughly 30% of the time. In vitro experiments confirmed that three CMV-associated chains were specific for CMV antigens.

For this clone: The antigen is undetermined.

The CDR3 length is 16 residues. The germline V and J ends were trimmed by 5 bases and 1 base, with 15 bases remaining between them. The germline V gene has CDR1 SEHNR and CDR2 FQNEAQ (reference sequence). PCR amplification relied on 60 Vbeta primers (plus 13 Jbeta primers). Original data processing: Roughly 11 million of the roughly 80 million unique TCR beta chains counted in a later analysis were shared. Produced via immunoSEQ multiplex PCR; TCRdb's table is partial and in-frame only. V and J calls and clone size come straight from that table; D and trimming were deduced from the DNA. This listing includes approximately 42,000 clones.

The chain employs TRBV7-9 and TRBJ1-5; D may be TRBD1 (6 bases). The sequence was collected from a male donor in good health and CMV-seronegative. The sample consisted of PBMCs. CDR3 bases: TGTGCCAGCAGCCCATCCGGGACAATCAGCAATCAGCCCCAGCATTTT. Protein sequence: CASSPSGTISNQPQHF.